The 20 T cell receptor beta chains listed next were all sequenced from one sample in a study of blood T cell repertoires in COVID-19. Clones were sequenced by immunoSEQ multiplex PCR, and TCRdb holds only the in-frame ones, with some missing. This table holds about 430,000 clones, more than 70% found once. The sample comprised PBMCs or T cells enriched from blood (not recorded which). These receptors all stem from a woman aged 18-30 years who had been exposed to COVID-19.

The rearrangement links TRBV10-1 to TRBJ2-2; 9 bases map to TRBD2. Germline CDR1 WNHNN, CDR2 SYGVQD (reference sequence). J was trimmed by 4 bases and V by 4 bases; bases with no gene match: 1. The CDR3 loop spans 14 amino acids. This CDR3 is CASSVAGVTGELFF. CDR3 nucleotides: TGCGCCAGCAGTGTAGCGGGAGTCACCGGGGAGCTGTTTTTT.

CDR3 loop: CASSSGRWSGIESTNEKLFF. CDR3 nucleotides: TGCGCCAGCAGCAGTGGCCGGTGGTCAGGGATTGAGAGTACTAATGAAAAACTGTTTTTT. The chain joins TRBV5-1 to TRBJ1-4, with D possibly being TRBD1 (5 bases). Trimming cost V 4 bases and J 2 bases, with 27 bases left between them. CDR1 and CDR2 from the germline V gene are SGHRS and YFSETQ. This CDR3 region has 20 residues.

V usage is TRBV3-1 (or the pseudogene TRBV3-2) and J usage is TRBJ1-1; TRBD1 matches 7 bases. Germline V gene data show CDR1 as LGHDT and CDR2 as YNNKEL (reference sequence). The CDR3 has 14 residues. The V gene end was trimmed by 0 bases and the J gene end by 11 bases; junction bases not matched to a gene: 9. Written as DNA, the CDR3 is TGTGCCAGCAGCCAAGATAGAGACAGGGTACGCGCTTTCTTT. Translation gives CASSQDRDRVRAFF.

The rearrangement links TRBV28 to TRBJ2-7; D unclear. This CDR3 contains 11 residues. Germline CDR1 reads MDHEN; CDR2 reads SYDVKM. With 2 bases removed from V and 5 bases from J, the gap between germline ends came to 4 bases. The DNA for the CDR3 is TGTGCCAGCAGTTTAGGCCACGAGCAGTACTTC. Residues: CASSLGHEQYF. Full variable domain (outside the CDR3, taken from reference TRBV28 and TRBJ2-7): DVKVTQSSRYLVKRTGEKVFLECVQDMDHENMFWYRQDPGLGLRLIYFSYDVKMKEKGDIPEGYSVSREKKERFSLILESASTNQTSMYLCASSLGHEQYFGPGTRLTVT.

The V call is TRBV4-1, the J call TRBJ1-1, with D tentatively TRBD1 (5 bases). Germline assignment: CDR1 MGHRA and CDR2 YSYEKL. Between the trimmed V and J ends, which lost 0 bases and 4 bases, there was a span of 12 bases. The CDR3 spans 15 residues. CDR3 sequence (DNA): TGCGCCAGCAGCCAAGATCCAGGGAGGTCCACTGAAGCTTTCTTT. Its translation is CASSQDPGRSTEAFF.

The chain combines TRBV21-1 with TRBJ2-1; the table calls TRBD2, which could not be checked here. TRBV21-1 is a documented pseudogene. This CDR3 has 16 amino acids. The CDR3 bases are TGTGCCAGGAAATGGGACGGGGGAAGCTCCTACAATGAGCAGTTCTTC. Translated: CARKWDGGSSYNEQFF.

The rearrangement uses TRBV28 and TRBJ2-1, with 8 bases aligning to TRBD1. The CDR3 has 16 amino acids. The germline V gene has CDR1 MDHEN and CDR2 SYDVKM. Trimming took 6 bases from V and 4 from J; bases not matched to a gene: 11. The CDR3 nucleotides are TGTGCCAGCAGGGCCAACCGGGACAGGCCTTACAATGAGCAGTTCTTC. This gives the protein CASRANRDRPYNEQFF.

The table lists this clone with a few counts. V usage is TRBV30 and J usage is TRBJ1-2; 10 bases fit TRBD1. Germline V gene lookup returns CDR1 GTSNPN and CDR2 SVGIG (reference sequence). The CDR3 extends over 13 amino acids. The J segment lost 6 bases and the V segment lost 1 base, leaving 2 bases of the junction unmatched. CDR3 sequence reads: CAWSEGTGDGYTF. CDR3 coding DNA: TGTGCCTGGAGTGAGGGGACAGGGGATGGCTACACCTTC. Variable domain in full (rest from reference TRBV30 and TRBJ1-2): SQTIHQWPATLVQPVGSPLSLECTVEGTSNPNLYWYRQAAGRGLQLLFYSVGIGQISSEVPQNLSASRPQDRQFILSSKKLLLSDSGFYLCAWSEGTGDGYTFGSGTRLTVV.

V is TRBV27 and J is TRBJ2-1; 7 nucleotides match TRBD2. There are 15 residues in the CDR3. The germline V gene has CDR1 MNHEY and CDR2 SMNVEV (reference sequence). With V trimmed by 5 bases and J by 5 bases, 9 bases remained unmatched. The CDR3, as DNA: TGTGCCAGCAGTCTTAGACTAGCTCTGAACAATGAGCAGTTCTTC. Translation: CASSLRLALNNEQFF.

The chain has TRBV5-8 and TRBJ1-4; 7 bases agree with TRBD1. J lost 4 bases, V lost 4 bases, and 13 bases had no gene match. The germline gives CDR1 SGHTS, CDR2 YDEGEE. This CDR3 comprises 17 residues. CDR3 sequence: CASSGKLGDSRNEKLFF. DNA for the CDR3: TGTGCCAGCAGCGGAAAATTGGGGGACAGCCGTAATGAAAAACTGTTTTTT.

The chain couples TRBV7-3 to TRBJ2-7, with 12 bases fitting TRBD2. Germline CDR1 is SGHTA and CDR2 is FQGTGA. V trimming: 2 bases; J trimming: 2 bases; junction bases outside the gene matches: 1. This CDR3 comprises 15 residues. CDR3 region: CASSLASGGAYEQYF. In DNA form, the CDR3 reads TGTGCCAGCAGCTTAGCTAGCGGGGGGGCCTACGAGCAGTACTTC. Full variable domain (remainder filled in from reference TRBV7-3 and TRBJ2-7): GAGVSQTPSNKVTEKGKYVELRCDPISGHTALYWYRQSLGQGPEFLIYFQGTGAADDSGLPNDRFFAVRPEGSVSTLKIQRTERGDSAVYLCASSLASGGAYEQYFGPGTRLTVT.

V gene TRBV15 combines with J gene TRBJ1-1; 8 bases align to TRBD1. The J segment lost 0 bases and the V segment lost 2 bases, leaving 8 bases of the junction unmatched. The germline CDR1 and CDR2 sequences are LNHNV and YYDKDF (reference sequence). CDR3 length: 17 amino acids. Here the CDR3 DNA reads TGTGCCACCAGCAGATCCGACCAGGGGGCCCTGAACACTGAAGCTTTCTTT. Residues: CATSRSDQGALNTEAFF. The variable domain in full, with the rest retrieved from reference TRBV15 and TRBJ1-1, is DAMVIQNPRYQVTQFGKPVTLSCSQTLNHNVMYWYQQKSSQAPKLLFHYYDKDFNNEADTPDNFQSRRPNTSFCFLDIRSPGLGDTAMYLCATSRSDQGALNTEAFFGQGTRLTVV.

The V and J genes are TRBV15 and TRBJ2-7, with a tentative D call TRBD1 (6 bases). The CDR3 is 14 residues long. V lost 1 base and J 2 bases, leaving 9 bases between the germline ends. Germline CDR1 is LNHNV and CDR2 is YYDKDF (reference sequence). CDR3 sequence (DNA): TGTGCCACCAGCAGAGCCAGGGGAGCCTACGAGCAGTACTTC. It is translated as CATSRARGAYEQYF.

This sequence joins TRBV27 and TRBJ1-1; D gene uncertain. The germline V gene encodes CDR1 MNHEY and CDR2 SMNVEV (reference sequence). V was clipped by 7 bases and J by 5 bases, with 11 bases between them. This CDR3 has 12 amino acids. CDR3 sequence reads: CASKTIGTEAFF. Written as DNA, the CDR3 is TGTGCCAGCAAGACCATCGGGACTGAAGCTTTCTTT.

The rearrangement links TRBV28 to TRBJ2-5; TRBD2 might be the D (5 bases). Trimming stripped 7 bases from V and 4 bases from J, with 19 bases between. There are 15 residues in the CDR3. Germline V gene sequence: CDR1 MDHEN, CDR2 SYDVKM. CDR3 bases: TGTGCCAGCATTACTGCCGAGGGAACGGGAGAGACCCAGTACTTC. The encoded protein is CASITAEGTGETQYF.

The J gene is TRBJ2-5, the V gene TRBV21-1; no check of the table's D call, TRBD1, against the DNA was made. TRBV21-1 has pseudogene status. The CDR3 totals 17 residues. This CDR3 reads CASSKGDGFRQRETQYF. CDR3 DNA: TGTGCCAGCAGCAAAGGTGACGGGTTTCGACAGAGGGAGACCCAGTACTTC.

The CDR3 DNA is TGCGCCAGCAGCCCTCAGGGGAACACTGAAGCTTTCTTT. As protein: CASSPQGNTEAFF. The chain joins TRBV4-1 to TRBJ1-1, with D maybe TRBD1 (5 bases). This CDR3 spans 13 amino acids. Germline CDR1 MGHRA, CDR2 YSYEKL. Between the trimmed V and J ends, which lost 4 bases and 1 base, there was a span of 7 bases.

The V and J genes are TRBV5-1 and TRBJ2-5; perhaps TRBD2 as D (7 bases). Germline V CDR1 and CDR2: SGHRS, YFSETQ. This CDR3 contains 16 residues. V was pared by 0 bases and J by 3 bases, with 15 bases between. The CDR3 loop reads CASSLVGGAEEETQYF. Written as DNA, the CDR3 is TGCGCCAGCAGCTTGGTTGGGGGGGCCGAGGAAGAGACCCAGTACTTC. The complete variable domain, with remaining parts taken from reference TRBV5-1 and TRBJ2-5, reads KAGVTQTPRYLIKTRGQQVTLSCSPISGHRSVSWYQQTPGQGLQFLFEYFSETQRNKGNFPGRFSGRQFSNSRSEMNVSTLELGDSALYLCASSLVGGAEEETQYFGPGTRLLVL.

This chain uses TRBV6-5 with TRBJ2-2, with TRBD1 identical over 8 bases. The germline CDR1 and CDR2 sequences are MNHEY and SVGAGI. This CDR3 comprises 16 residues. V trimming: 2 bases; J trimming: 4 bases; junction bases outside the gene matches: 6. CDR3: CASSYADRVTTGELFF. The CDR3 nucleotides are TGTGCCAGCAGTTACGCGGACAGGGTTACCACCGGGGAGCTGTTTTTT.

The chain employs TRBV6-9 and TRBJ1-6; tentative D call: TRBD1 (6 bases). Trimming left V 10 bases short and J 8 bases short, with 9 bases between. Germline CDR1 is MNHGY and CDR2 is SVAAGI. The CDR3 runs 11 residues. The CDR3 here is CANRQDSPLHF. DNA for the CDR3: TGTGCCAACCGACAGGATTCACCCCTCCACTTT.